This T cell receptor (beta chain) was identified in a study of T cells in Graves' hyperthyroidism and ophthalmopathy. Study outcomes and limitations: Blood held most thyroid clonotypes expanded above 0.001 frequency.

The CDR3 regions of TCR beta were amplified from RNA transcripts. The TCR CDR3 was amplified in a first-round RT-PCR using the HTBI primer set. Each CDR3 protein is one row after TCRdb ran MiXCR on the multiplex PCR reads. The profile shows some 700,000 distinct CDR3 sequences, around 16% of them singletons. Per germline, CDR1 SGHDN and CDR2 FVKESK. The ends were cut back, 1 base at V and 2 bases at J, with 9 bases in the middle. This CDR3 contains 15 residues. Stable Graves' hyperthyroidism denoted no ophthalmopathy progression over 18 months. Exclusion of patients followed from uncontrolled infection, other autoimmune disease, pregnancy or lactation. This clonotype was observed many times. The antigen remains undetermined.

The TCR was taken from a man in his fifties with Graves' hyperthyroidism. Sequenced input: blood. The chain is built from TRBV14 and TRBJ2-1, with D perhaps matching TRBD2 (6 bases). The CDR3 protein is CASSQAWRAYNEQFF. In DNA form, the CDR3 reads TGTGCCAGCAGCCAAGCCTGGAGGGCCTACAATGAGCAGTTCTTC.